Each of the 2 T cell receptor beta chains below was sequenced from the same sample in a study of blood T cells in healthy people across ages (dated by TCRdb to the mid-2010s). Receptor libraries were prepared by 5' RACE. The data were produced on an Illumina HiSeq 2500. A second PCR of about 6 to 12 cycles was performed with a sample-barcoded 5' primer and a J-beta primer mix. The public sequencing data were trimmed at Q25 with fastp and processed into clonotypes with MiXCR by TCRdb, which kept only in-frame beta chains. Each entry is one CDR3 protein sequence, shown with its most common DNA and genes. Here the sample has fewer than 1,000,000 distinct CDR3 sequences; about half occur a single time. The top ten constitute roughly 20% of the sample. Sequenced material: blood. The receptors shown here come from a man older than 75 in good health.

V usage is TRBV5-1 and J usage is TRBJ2-7; D not resolved. V lost 2 bases to trimming and J lost 5 bases, with 14 bases between them. CDR3 length equals 14 residues. Germline CDR1 and CDR2: SGHRS and YFSETQ. DNA of the CDR3: TGCGCCAGCAGCTTAGTATCGGCGGACCACGAGCAGTACTTC. Its protein is CASSLVSADHEQYF. Drawing the rest from reference TRBV5-1 and TRBJ2-7, the complete variable domain is KAGVTQTPRYLIKTRGQQVTLSCSPISGHRSVSWYQQTPGQGLQFLFEYFSETQRNKGNFPGRFSGRQFSNSRSEMNVSTLELGDSALYLCASSLVSADHEQYFGPGTRLTVT.

This chain uses TRBV5-1 with TRBJ2-5, with D perhaps matching TRBD1 or TRBD2 (6 bases each). CDR3 length equals 16 residues. Trimming cost V 0 bases and J 11 bases, with 23 bases left between them. The V gene's germline CDR1 is SGHRS and CDR2 YFSETQ. The CDR3 loop is CASSLVPGAFYNEQYF. The CDR3 DNA is TGCGCCAGCAGCTTGGTACCGGGGGCATTCTACAATGAGCAGTACTTC. The whole variable domain, remainder taken from reference TRBV5-1 and TRBJ2-5, is KAGVTQTPRYLIKTRGQQVTLSCSPISGHRSVSWYQQTPGQGLQFLFEYFSETQRNKGNFPGRFSGRQFSNSRSEMNVSTLELGDSALYLCASSLVPGAFYNEQYFGPGTRLLVL.